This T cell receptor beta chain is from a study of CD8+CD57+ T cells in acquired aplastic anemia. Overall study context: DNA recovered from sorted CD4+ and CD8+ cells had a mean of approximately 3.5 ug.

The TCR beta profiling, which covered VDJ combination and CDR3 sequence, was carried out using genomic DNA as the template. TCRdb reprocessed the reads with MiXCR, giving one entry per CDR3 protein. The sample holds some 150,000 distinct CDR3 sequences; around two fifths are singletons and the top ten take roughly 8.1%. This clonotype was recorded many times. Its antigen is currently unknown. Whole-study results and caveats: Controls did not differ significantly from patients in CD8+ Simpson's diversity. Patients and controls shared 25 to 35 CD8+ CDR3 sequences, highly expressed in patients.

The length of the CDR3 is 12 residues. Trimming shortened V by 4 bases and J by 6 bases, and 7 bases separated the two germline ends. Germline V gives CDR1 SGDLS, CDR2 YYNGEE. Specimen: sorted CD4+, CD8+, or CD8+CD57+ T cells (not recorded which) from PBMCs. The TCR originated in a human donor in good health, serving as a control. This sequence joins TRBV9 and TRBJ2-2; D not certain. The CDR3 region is CASSPGAGELFF. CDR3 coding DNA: TGTGCCAGCAGCCCAGGTGCCGGGGAGCTGTTTTTT. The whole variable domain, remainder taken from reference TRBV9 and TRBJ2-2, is DSGVTQTPKHLITATGQRVTLRCSPRSGDLSVYWYQQSLDQGLQFLIQYYNGEERAKGNILERFSAQQFPDLHSELNLSSLELGDSALYFCASSPGAGELFFGEGSRLTVL.